A selection of T cell receptor beta chains follows, all from one sample in a study of cytotoxic CD8 clonotypes in ibrutinib-treated CLL. Measured with immunoSEQ multiplex PCR; TCRdb has only the in-frame clones, and not every one. Here the sample spans over 95,000 clones, roughly 57% being singletons. Sequences were derived from PBMCs, sampled after 24 months of ibrutinib treatment. The source is a human donor with chronic lymphocytic leukemia. The CDR3 runs from the conserved cysteine through the conserved F or W. Each record gives: J gene, V gene, clone size, D gene, CDR3 DNA, CDR3 protein. The D gene is left open where the match is weak. Expanded clones are given a class, and other clones once, few, many or no size at all.

J gene: TRBJ1-6
V gene: TRBV7-9
clone size: -
D gene: TRBD1
CDR3 DNA: TGTGCCAGCAGCTTAGACAGGGGTGGGTCACCCCTCCACTTT
CDR3 protein: CASSLDRGGSPLHF

J gene: TRBJ2-1
V gene: TRBV19
clone size: -
D gene: TRBD2
CDR3 DNA: TGTGCCAGTAGTATTGGTGGGCTAGCGGGGAACAATGAGCAGTTCTTC
CDR3 protein: CASSIGGLAGNNEQFF

J gene: TRBJ2-3
V gene: TRBV7-9
clone size: -
D gene: TRBD1
CDR3 DNA: TGTGCCAGCAGCCCGGGACAGGGGGCCGTAGATACGCAGTATTTT
CDR3 protein: CASSPGQGAVDTQYF

J gene: TRBJ1-1
V gene: TRBV6-1
clone size: once
D gene: TRBD1
CDR3 DNA: TGTGCCAGCCTACCGGGACAGGGGGACGGCACTGAAGCTTTCTTT
CDR3 protein: CASLPGQGDGTEAFF

J gene: TRBJ1-5
V gene: TRBV30
clone size: -
D gene: -
CDR3 DNA: TGTGCCTGGAGTCACGGGGAAAATCAGCCCCAGCATTTT
CDR3 protein: CAWSHGENQPQHF

J gene: TRBJ1-2
V gene: TRBV6-1
clone size: -
D gene: TRBD1
CDR3 DNA: TGTGCCACCACAAGACAGGGGAGATATGGCTACACCTTC
CDR3 protein: CATTRQGRYGYTF

J gene: TRBJ1-6
V gene: TRBV6-1
clone size: -
D gene: -
CDR3 DNA: TGTGCCAGTGACAGGAGCTTCAATTCACCCCTCCACTTT
CDR3 protein: CASDRSFNSPLHF

J gene: TRBJ1-1
V gene: TRBV30
clone size: -
D gene: TRBD1
CDR3 DNA: TGTGCCTGGAGTGGGGGACAGGGGAGCACTGAAGCTTTCTTT
CDR3 protein: CAWSGGQGSTEAFF

J gene: TRBJ1-6
V gene: TRBV5-8
clone size: -
D gene: TRBD1
CDR3 DNA: TGTGCCAGCAGTTACGACAGGGACTCCTATAATTCACCCCTCCACTTT
CDR3 protein: CASSYDRDSYNSPLHF

J gene: TRBJ2-7
V gene: TRBV13
clone size: -
D gene: -
CDR3 DNA: TGTGCCAGCAGCCGAGACGATTCAACCCCGAGCTCCTACGAGCAGTACTTC
CDR3 protein: CASSRDDSTPSSYEQYF

J gene: TRBJ2-3
V gene: TRBV5-1
clone size: -
D gene: TRBD1
CDR3 DNA: TGCGCCAGCAGCTCGGGACAGTACACAGATACGCAGTATTTT
CDR3 protein: CASSSGQYTDTQYF

J gene: TRBJ1-1
V gene: TRBV5-1
clone size: few
D gene: TRBD1
CDR3 DNA: TGCGCCAGCAGCCTAGGACAGGGAATCACTGAAGCTTTCTTT
CDR3 protein: CASSLGQGITEAFF

J gene: TRBJ2-1
V gene: TRBV9
clone size: -
D gene: -
CDR3 DNA: TGTGCCAGTAGCCCGGGGTTCTCCTACAATGAGCAGTTCTTC
CDR3 protein: CASSPGFSYNEQFF

J gene: TRBJ1-5
V gene: TRBV6-6
clone size: -
D gene: TRBD1
CDR3 DNA: TGTGCCAGCAATGATCCGGGACAGATTTTTAATCAGCCCCAGCATTTT
CDR3 protein: CASNDPGQIFNQPQHF

J gene: TRBJ2-1
V gene: TRBV28
clone size: -
D gene: TRBD1
CDR3 DNA: TGTGCCAGCCGGGACAGGGGGACATACAATGAGCAGTTCTTC
CDR3 protein: CASRDRGTYNEQFF

J gene: TRBJ1-5
V gene: TRBV6-6
clone size: many
D gene: TRBD1
CDR3 DNA: TGTGCCAGCAGTAACCAGGGGGCCAGACAGCCCCAGCATTTT
CDR3 protein: CASSNQGARQPQHF

J gene: TRBJ2-1
V gene: TRBV9
clone size: -
D gene: -
CDR3 DNA: TGTGCCAGCAGCTATCAGGCCGGGTACAACAATGAGCAGTTCTTC
CDR3 protein: CASSYQAGYNNEQFF

J gene: TRBJ2-7
V gene: TRBV19
clone size: -
D gene: TRBD1
CDR3 DNA: TGTGCCAGTAGTACAGCCGGGACAGGGGTATACGAGCAGTACTTC
CDR3 protein: CASSTAGTGVYEQYF

J gene: TRBJ2-7
V gene: TRBV18
clone size: -
D gene: -
CDR3 DNA: TGTGCCAGCTCAAGGGTCGGGGACTACGAGCAGTACTTC
CDR3 protein: CASSRVGDYEQYF

J gene: TRBJ1-2
V gene: TRBV6-6
clone size: -
D gene: -
CDR3 DNA: TGTGCCAGCTTGGGCAGCTCAAACTATGGCTACACCTTC
CDR3 protein: CASLGSSNYGYTF

J gene: TRBJ2-1
V gene: TRBV7-3
clone size: -
D gene: TRBD2
CDR3 DNA: TGTGCCAGCAGCACAACTAGCGGGGGGTCTACTGCTGAGCAGTTCTTC
CDR3 protein: CASSTTSGGSTAEQFF

J gene: TRBJ1-6
V gene: TRBV21-1
clone size: -
D gene: -
CDR3 DNA: TGTGCCAGCAGCAAAGCAGAGCGCCGACCCCTCCACTTT
CDR3 protein: CASSKAERRPLHF

J gene: TRBJ2-3
V gene: TRBV28
clone size: -
D gene: -
CDR3 DNA: TGTGCCAGCAGCCCTTTAGGGGGAGATACGCAGTATTTT
CDR3 protein: CASSPLGGDTQYF

J gene: TRBJ1-6
V gene: TRBV6-4
clone size: -
D gene: -
CDR3 DNA: TGTGCCAGCAGGTCCGTCGGAGCTCCCAGGGACCATTCACCCCTCCACTTT
CDR3 protein: CASRSVGAPRDHSPLHF

J gene: TRBJ1-5
V gene: TRBV7-8
clone size: -
D gene: -
CDR3 DNA: TGTGCCAGCAGCAATACAGGACATAGCAATCAGCCCCAGCATTTT
CDR3 protein: CASSNTGHSNQPQHF

J gene: TRBJ2-7
V gene: TRBV18
clone size: few
D gene: -
CDR3 DNA: TGTGCCAGCTCACCACCGGGCCCTCAGGGCGAGCAGTACTTC
CDR3 protein: CASSPPGPQGEQYF

J gene: TRBJ2-7
V gene: TRBV5-1
clone size: -
D gene: TRBD1
CDR3 DNA: TGCGCCAGCAGCTCGGCCGGGACAGGGTCCTACGAGCAGTACTTC
CDR3 protein: CASSSAGTGSYEQYF

J gene: TRBJ2-7
V gene: TRBV29-1
clone size: -
D gene: TRBD1
CDR3 DNA: TGCAGCGTCATAAAGACAGGGCGGTCCACCGAGCAGTACTTC
CDR3 protein: CSVIKTGRSTEQYF

J gene: TRBJ2-7
V gene: TRBV6-6
clone size: few
D gene: TRBD2
CDR3 DNA: TGTGCCAGCAGTTACTCGAGGAGCGGGGGGTACGAGCAGTACTTC
CDR3 protein: CASSYSRSGGYEQYF

J gene: TRBJ2-7
V gene: TRBV7-7
clone size: -
D gene: TRBD2
CDR3 DNA: TGTGCTAGCAGCTTAGGCCGGGGGGCCTACGAGCAGTACTTC
CDR3 protein: CASSLGRGAYEQYF

J gene: TRBJ1-1
V gene: TRBV29-1
clone size: few
D gene: -
CDR3 DNA: TGCAGCGTTGTCGAGGGAGGCACTGAAGCTTTCTTT
CDR3 protein: CSVVEGGTEAFF

J gene: TRBJ1-1
V gene: TRBV6-6
clone size: -
D gene: -
CDR3 DNA: TGTGCCAGCAGTTACTCGGACAAATTAGAAGCTTTCTTT
CDR3 protein: CASSYSDKLEAFF

J gene: TRBJ1-6
V gene: TRBV6-5
clone size: -
D gene: TRBD1
CDR3 DNA: TGTGCCAGCAGTTACAAGGGACAGGGTTATTCACCCCTCCACTTT
CDR3 protein: CASSYKGQGYSPLHF

J gene: TRBJ2-3
V gene: TRBV10-2
clone size: few
D gene: -
CDR3 DNA: TGCGCCAGCAGTGACATGGCAGATACGCAGTATTTT
CDR3 protein: CASSDMADTQYF

J gene: TRBJ1-4
V gene: TRBV25-1
clone size: -
D gene: TRBD1
CDR3 DNA: TGTGCCAGCAGTGAACAGGACAGGGACAATGAAAAACTGTTTTTT
CDR3 protein: CASSEQDRDNEKLFF

J gene: TRBJ2-2
V gene: TRBV29-1
clone size: -
D gene: -
CDR3 DNA: TGCAGCGGGGCCAGGGGCGCCGGGGAGCTGTTTTTT
CDR3 protein: CSGARGAGELFF

J gene: TRBJ1-2
V gene: TRBV6-6
clone size: many
D gene: -
CDR3 DNA: TGTGCCAGCAGTTACCGGAACTATGGCTACACCTTC
CDR3 protein: CASSYRNYGYTF

J gene: TRBJ1-6
V gene: TRBV2
clone size: -
D gene: -
CDR3 DNA: TGTGCCAGCAGTGCTGAGGAAGGGAATTCACCCCTCCACTTT
CDR3 protein: CASSAEEGNSPLHF

J gene: TRBJ2-1
V gene: TRBV7-2
clone size: -
D gene: -
CDR3 DNA: TGTGCCAGCAGCCCTCAAGGGGGGGGTGGTTTGAATGAGCAGTTCTTC
CDR3 protein: CASSPQGGGGLNEQFF

J gene: TRBJ2-1
V gene: TRBV9
clone size: few
D gene: TRBD2
CDR3 DNA: TGTGCCAGCAGCGCAGGACTAGCGGGGGAAGGTGAGCAGTTCTTC
CDR3 protein: CASSAGLAGEGEQFF

J gene: TRBJ1-2
V gene: TRBV6-5
clone size: -
D gene: TRBD1
CDR3 DNA: TGTGCCAGCAGCACTGGGACAGCCTATAGCTACACCTTC
CDR3 protein: CASSTGTAYSYTF

J gene: TRBJ2-3
V gene: TRBV11-3
clone size: -
D gene: TRBD2
CDR3 DNA: TGTGCCAGCAGCTTAGGTGGGACTAGCGGCACAGATACGCAGTATTTT
CDR3 protein: CASSLGGTSGTDTQYF

J gene: TRBJ1-6
V gene: TRBV11-3
clone size: few
D gene: -
CDR3 DNA: TGTGCCAGCAGCTTGTTACAAGACAATTCACCCCTCCACTTT
CDR3 protein: CASSLLQDNSPLHF

J gene: TRBJ1-4
V gene: TRBV18
clone size: -
D gene: -
CDR3 DNA: TGTGCCAGCTCACCACGCCGGGAACAGTGGCTGTTTTTT
CDR3 protein: CASSPRREQWLFF

J gene: TRBJ2-2
V gene: TRBV7-9
clone size: -
D gene: -
CDR3 DNA: TGTGCCAGCAGCTCCAAATACACCGGGGAGCTGTTTTTT
CDR3 protein: CASSSKYTGELFF